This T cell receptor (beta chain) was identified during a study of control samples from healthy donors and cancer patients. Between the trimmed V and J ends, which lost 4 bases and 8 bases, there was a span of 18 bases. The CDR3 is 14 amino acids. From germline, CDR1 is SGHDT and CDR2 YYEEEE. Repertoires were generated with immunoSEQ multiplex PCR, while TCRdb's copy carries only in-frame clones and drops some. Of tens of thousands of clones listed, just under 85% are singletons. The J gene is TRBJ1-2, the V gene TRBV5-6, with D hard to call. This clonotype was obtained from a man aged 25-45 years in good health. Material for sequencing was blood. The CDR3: CASSQRSGFKGYTF. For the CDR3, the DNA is TGTGCCAGCAGCCAAAGGTCCGGGTTCAAGGGCTACACCTTC. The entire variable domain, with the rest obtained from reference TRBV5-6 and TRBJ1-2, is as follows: DAGVTQSPTHLIKTRGQQVTLRCSPKSGHDTVSWYQQALGQGPQFIFQYYEEEERQRGNFPDRFSGHQFPNYSSELNVNALLLGDSALYLCASSQRSGFKGYTFGSGTRLTVV.